This T cell receptor beta chain stems from a study of beta chain features in type 1 diabetes. Each sorted population was over 95% pure. Every bit of the isolated RNA underwent reverse transcription, so sequencing read expressed TCRB transcripts. Roughly 3.57 million reads on average were seen across naive, central memory and regulatory T cell samples. Sequencing used immunoSEQ multiplex PCR; TCRdb keeps in-frame clones, though not all of them. The data contain some 360,000 clones, roughly 21% of them singletons. The sequenced material came from naive CD4+ T cells from blood. The TCR sequence derives from a woman aged 18-35 years in good health.

CDR3 DNA: TGTGCCAGCAGCCCCGGCCAGCGCCCTACGCAGTATTTT. The encoded protein is CASSPGQRPTQYF. The genes are TRBV4-2 and TRBJ2-3; no clear D gene. CDR1 LGHNA and CDR2 YNFKEQ come from the germline V gene. Trimming took 4 bases from V and 8 from J, leaving 13 bases between them. The CDR3 length is 13 residues.